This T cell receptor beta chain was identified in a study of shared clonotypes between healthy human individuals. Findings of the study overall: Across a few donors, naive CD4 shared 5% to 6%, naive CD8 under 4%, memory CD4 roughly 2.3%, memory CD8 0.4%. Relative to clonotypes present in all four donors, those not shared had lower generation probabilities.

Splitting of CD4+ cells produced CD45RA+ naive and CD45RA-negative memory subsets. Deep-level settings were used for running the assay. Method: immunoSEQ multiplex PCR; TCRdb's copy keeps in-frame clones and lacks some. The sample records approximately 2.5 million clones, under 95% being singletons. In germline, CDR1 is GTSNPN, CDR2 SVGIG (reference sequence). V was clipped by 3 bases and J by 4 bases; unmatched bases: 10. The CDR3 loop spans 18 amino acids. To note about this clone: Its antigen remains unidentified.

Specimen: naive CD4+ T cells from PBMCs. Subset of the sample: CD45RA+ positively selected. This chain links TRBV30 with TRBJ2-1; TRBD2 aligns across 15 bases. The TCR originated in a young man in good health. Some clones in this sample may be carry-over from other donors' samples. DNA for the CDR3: TGTGCCTGGAGCTTACATCCGGGACTAGCGGGAGGTTACAATGAGCAGTTCTTC. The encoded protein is CAWSLHPGLAGGYNEQFF.